This TCR beta chain stems from a study of T cells expressing NK-cell markers. Study details: The study sequenced eight donors, seven HCMV-seropositive and one seronegative. Study-wide points: These same clonotypes (in several donors) also led the CD3+CD56-NKG2C+ fraction. Each of roughly six donors carried dominant NKG2C+ clonotypes accounting for about 1.0-7.0% of CD8+ T cells.

UMIs were included in TCR beta cDNA generated by 5'RACE template switching. TCRdb reworked the 5' RACE reads into one entry per CDR3 protein, no DNA. The table counts about 260,000 distinct CDR3 sequences; 4% to 5% lies in the top ten. The CDR3 is 15 residues long. In germline, CDR1 is DFQATT, CDR2 SNEGSKA (reference sequence). For this clonotype: Its antigen is still unknown.

The sequence was obtained from a woman between 18 and 69 years old in good health. Sequenced sample: blood T cells: a sorted CD56 or NKG2C T cell subset, CD4+ or CD8+ T cells, or bulk PBMC T cells (not recorded which). The chain is built from TRBV20-1 and TRBJ1-1; TCRdb reports TRBD1, a call that lacks DNA to check it against. The CDR3 is CSAFYYRGMNTEAFF.